Included here is one T cell receptor (beta chain) sequence, with context. This sample was included in a study of technical replicates of blood from four donors. Germline V gene data show CDR1 as KGHSH and CDR2 as LQKENI. Trimming took 3 bases from V and 6 from J; bases not matched to a gene: 10. The CDR3 runs 17 residues. Assay used: immunoSEQ multiplex PCR; TCRdb lists only in-frame clones, some missing. There are 79,000 or so clones in the sample; roughly 91% occur only once, and approximately 0.4% lies in the top ten. This clonotype was sampled from a human donor in good health. The chain has TRBV18 and TRBJ2-3; 12 positions match TRBD2. Sample: T cells isolated from PBMCs. CDR3 residues: CASSPRTSGAGGDTQYF. Written as DNA, the CDR3 is TGTGCCAGCTCACCCCGGACTAGCGGGGCCGGGGGGGATACGCAGTATTTT.